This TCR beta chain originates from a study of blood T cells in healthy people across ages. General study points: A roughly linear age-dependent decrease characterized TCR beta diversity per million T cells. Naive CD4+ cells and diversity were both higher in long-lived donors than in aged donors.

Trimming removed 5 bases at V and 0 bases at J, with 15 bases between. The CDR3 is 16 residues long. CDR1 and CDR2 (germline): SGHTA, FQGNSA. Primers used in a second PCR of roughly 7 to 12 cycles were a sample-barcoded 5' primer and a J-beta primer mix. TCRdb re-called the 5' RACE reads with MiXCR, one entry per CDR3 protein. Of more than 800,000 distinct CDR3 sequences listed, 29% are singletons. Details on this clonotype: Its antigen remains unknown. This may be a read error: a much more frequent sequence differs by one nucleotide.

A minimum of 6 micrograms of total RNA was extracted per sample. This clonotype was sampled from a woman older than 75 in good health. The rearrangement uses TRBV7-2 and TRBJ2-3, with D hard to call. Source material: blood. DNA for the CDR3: TGTGCCAGCAGCGGAACCGAGACACCGAGCACAGATACGCAGTATTTT. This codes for CASSGTETPSTDTQYF.